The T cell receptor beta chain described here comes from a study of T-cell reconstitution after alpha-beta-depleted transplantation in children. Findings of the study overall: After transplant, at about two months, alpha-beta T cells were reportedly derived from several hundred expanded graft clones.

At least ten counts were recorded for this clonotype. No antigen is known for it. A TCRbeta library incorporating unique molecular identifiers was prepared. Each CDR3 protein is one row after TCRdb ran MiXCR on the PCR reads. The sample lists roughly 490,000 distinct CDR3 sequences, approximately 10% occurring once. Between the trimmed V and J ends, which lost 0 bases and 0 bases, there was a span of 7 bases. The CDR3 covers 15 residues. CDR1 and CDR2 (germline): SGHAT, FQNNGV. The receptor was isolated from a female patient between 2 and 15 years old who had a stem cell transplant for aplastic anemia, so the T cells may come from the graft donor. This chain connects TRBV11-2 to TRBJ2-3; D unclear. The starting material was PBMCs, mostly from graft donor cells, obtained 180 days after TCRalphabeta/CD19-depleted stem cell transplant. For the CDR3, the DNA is TGTGCCAGCAGCTTAGACGGTGGTAGCACAGATACGCAGTATTTT. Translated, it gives CASSLDGGSTDTQYF.